A selection of T cell receptor beta chains follows, all from one sample in a study of regulatory T cells in long-lasting Graves disease. MiXCR was run by TCRdb on the multiplex PCR reads, yielding one entry per CDR3 protein. Of around 500,000 distinct CDR3 sequences listed, roughly 12% were seen once; the top ten hold about 9.1%. These sequences were also reported in another study, on T cells in Graves' hyperthyroidism and ophthalmopathy.

The sequencing here drew on peripheral blood mononuclear cells (PBMCs), taken at new diagnosis, from a patient treated with antithyroid drugs. Receptors were obtained from a man younger than 40 with Graves disease. CDR3s include the opening cysteine and the closing phenylalanine or tryptophan. The D gene is left open where the match is weak. The size entry is marked missing in some rows and otherwise reads once, few, many or a size class.

v_call: TRBV5-4
clone_size: few
j_call: TRBJ2-6
cdr3_length: 14
d_call: .
cdr3_aa: CASSPGYGANVLTF
cdr3_nt: TGTGCCAGCAGCCCGGGGTATGGGGCCAACGTCCTGACTTTC

v_call: TRBV30
clone_size: .
j_call: TRBJ1-6
cdr3_length: 15
d_call: .
cdr3_aa: CAWSPPPNVNSPLHF
cdr3_nt: TGTGCCTGGAGTCCGCCGCCAAACGTCAATTCACCCCTCCACTTT

v_call: TRBV2
clone_size: many
j_call: TRBJ1-5
cdr3_length: 15
d_call: .
cdr3_aa: CASRRGRYDNQPQHF
cdr3_nt: TGTGCCAGCAGGAGGGGCCGCTATGACAATCAGCCCCAGCATTTT

v_call: TRBV20-1
clone_size: many
j_call: TRBJ2-3
cdr3_length: 15
d_call: .
cdr3_aa: CRGLRGAASTDTQYF
cdr3_nt: TGCAGGGGTTTAAGAGGGGCAGCTTCCACAGATACGCAGTATTTT

v_call: TRBV30
clone_size: many
j_call: TRBJ2-3
cdr3_length: 10
d_call: .
cdr3_aa: CAWSTNTQYF
cdr3_nt: TGTGCCTGGAGTACAAATACGCAGTATTTT

v_call: TRBV20-1
clone_size: .
j_call: TRBJ2-4
cdr3_length: 16
d_call: .
cdr3_aa: CSASAVGFLAKNIQYF
cdr3_nt: TGCAGTGCTAGTGCGGTCGGCTTTCTAGCCAAAAACATTCAGTACTTC

v_call: TRBV12-3/TRBV12-4
clone_size: many
j_call: TRBJ2-1
cdr3_length: 15
d_call: .
cdr3_aa: CASSTQENLYNEQFF
cdr3_nt: TGTGCCAGCAGTACACAGGAAAATCTATACAATGAGCAGTTCTTC

v_call: TRBV28
clone_size: .
j_call: TRBJ2-4
cdr3_length: 15
d_call: TRBD2
cdr3_aa: CASELRAGGRNIQYF
cdr3_nt: TGTGCCAGCGAACTTCGGGCGGGAGGGAGGAACATTCAGTACTTC

v_call: TRBV30
clone_size: many
j_call: TRBJ2-2
cdr3_length: 13
d_call: .
cdr3_aa: CAWSVRDAGELFF
cdr3_nt: TGTGCCTGGAGTGTACGGGACGCTGGGGAGCTGTTTTTT

v_call: TRBV7-6
clone_size: many
j_call: TRBJ2-5
cdr3_length: 15
d_call: TRBD2
cdr3_aa: CASSLPAGGQETQYF
cdr3_nt: TGTGCCAGCAGCTTACCAGCGGGAGGCCAAGAGACCCAGTACTTC

v_call: TRBV12-5
clone_size: many
j_call: TRBJ2-1
cdr3_length: 13
d_call: .
cdr3_aa: CASGLALGYEQFF
cdr3_nt: TGTGCTAGTGGTTTGGCGCTGGGGTATGAGCAGTTCTTC

v_call: TRBV6-9
clone_size: .
j_call: TRBJ2-2
cdr3_length: 17
d_call: TRBD2
cdr3_aa: CASSYGRSGTYTGELFF
cdr3_nt: TGTGCCAGCAGTTACGGCCGTAGCGGGACCTACACCGGGGAGCTGTTTTTT

v_call: TRBV10-2
clone_size: few
j_call: TRBJ2-7
cdr3_length: 16
d_call: .
cdr3_aa: CASSESVGERSYEQYF
cdr3_nt: TGCGCCAGCAGTGAGTCTGTGGGAGAGAGGTCCTACGAGCAGTACTTC

v_call: TRBV30
clone_size: few
j_call: TRBJ2-5
cdr3_length: 15
d_call: TRBD2
cdr3_aa: CAWSLGGGNQETQYF
cdr3_nt: TGTGCCTGGAGTCTCGGCGGGGGGAACCAAGAGACCCAGTACTTC

v_call: TRBV11-2
clone_size: many
j_call: TRBJ2-1
cdr3_length: 11
d_call: .
cdr3_aa: CASSSGNEQFF
cdr3_nt: TGTGCCAGCAGCTCAGGGAACGAGCAGTTCTTC

v_call: TRBV27
clone_size: .
j_call: TRBJ2-7
cdr3_length: 14
d_call: .
cdr3_aa: CASRQGRLPYEQYF
cdr3_nt: TGTGCCAGCAGACAGGGAAGACTTCCCTACGAGCAGTACTTC

v_call: TRBV30
clone_size: many
j_call: TRBJ1-1
cdr3_length: 13
d_call: .
cdr3_aa: CAFRTPVNTEAFF
cdr3_nt: TGTGCCTTCCGGACACCCGTGAACACTGAAGCTTTCTTT

v_call: TRBV15
clone_size: .
j_call: TRBJ1-1
cdr3_length: 14
d_call: .
cdr3_aa: CATSRTDGHLEAFF
cdr3_nt: TGTGCCACCAGCAGAACTGACGGGCACCTTGAAGCTTTCTTT

v_call: TRBV29-1
clone_size: few
j_call: TRBJ1-1
cdr3_length: 13
d_call: .
cdr3_aa: CSVARLEDTEAFF
cdr3_nt: TGCAGCGTTGCCAGACTAGAGGACACTGAAGCTTTCTTT

v_call: TRBV27
clone_size: many
j_call: TRBJ2-1
cdr3_length: 15
d_call: .
cdr3_aa: CASGGEVERRNEQFF
cdr3_nt: TGTGCCAGCGGAGGGGAGGTGGAGCGAAGGAATGAGCAGTTCTTC

v_call: TRBV20-1
clone_size: many
j_call: TRBJ1-2
cdr3_length: 15
d_call: TRBD1
cdr3_aa: CSAGTPGQVGYGYTF
cdr3_nt: TGCAGTGCTGGTACCCCGGGACAGGTCGGCTATGGCTACACCTTC

v_call: TRBV12-3/TRBV12-4
clone_size: few
j_call: TRBJ2-3
cdr3_length: 16
d_call: TRBD2
cdr3_aa: CASRPAVAGGSDTQYF
cdr3_nt: TGTGCCAGCCGTCCCGCTGTTGCGGGAGGTTCAGATACGCAGTATTTT

v_call: TRBV11-3
clone_size: many
j_call: TRBJ2-5
cdr3_length: 13
d_call: .
cdr3_aa: CASSLELGETQYF
cdr3_nt: TGTGCCAGCAGCTTAGAGCTTGGAGAGACCCAGTACTTC

v_call: TRBV30
clone_size: many
j_call: TRBJ1-6
cdr3_length: 13
d_call: TRBD1
cdr3_aa: CAWSAGGNSPLHF
cdr3_nt: TGTGCCTGGAGCGCAGGGGGGAATTCACCCCTCCACTTT

v_call: TRBV10-3
clone_size: .
j_call: TRBJ2-3
cdr3_length: 16
d_call: .
cdr3_aa: CAISDRGKGGTDTQYF
cdr3_nt: TGTGCCATCAGTGATAGGGGTAAGGGCGGGACAGATACGCAGTATTTT

v_call: TRBV5-1
clone_size: few
j_call: TRBJ2-7
cdr3_length: 15
d_call: TRBD2
cdr3_aa: CASSLDGRSSYEQYF
cdr3_nt: TGCGCCAGCAGCTTGGACGGGAGGAGCTCCTACGAGCAGTACTTC

v_call: TRBV5-6
clone_size: few
j_call: TRBJ2-7
cdr3_length: 15
d_call: TRBD2
cdr3_aa: CASSSRTSFPYEQYF
cdr3_nt: TGTGCCAGCAGCTCTAGGACTAGCTTCCCCTACGAGCAGTACTTC

v_call: TRBV20-1
clone_size: .
j_call: TRBJ2-2
cdr3_length: 15
d_call: TRBD2
cdr3_aa: CSASGASGVTGELFF
cdr3_nt: TGCAGTGCTAGCGGGGCTAGCGGGGTCACCGGGGAGCTGTTTTTT

v_call: TRBV19
clone_size: .
j_call: TRBJ2-2
cdr3_length: 14
d_call: .
cdr3_aa: CASSSGPVAGELFF
cdr3_nt: TGTGCCAGTAGTAGCGGACCGGTGGCCGGGGAGCTGTTTTTT

v_call: TRBV20-1
clone_size: .
j_call: TRBJ1-5
cdr3_length: 13
d_call: .
cdr3_aa: CSARFSRNQPQHF
cdr3_nt: TGCAGTGCTAGATTCAGCCGCAATCAGCCCCAGCATTTT

v_call: TRBV2
clone_size: many
j_call: TRBJ2-3
cdr3_length: 20
d_call: TRBD2
cdr3_aa: CASSEEGLAGGSLSTDTQYF
cdr3_nt: TGTGCCAGCAGTGAAGAGGGACTAGCGGGAGGTTCCCTTAGCACAGATACGCAGTATTTT

v_call: TRBV12-3/TRBV12-4
clone_size: many
j_call: TRBJ2-3
cdr3_length: 14
d_call: .
cdr3_aa: CASSPPDGTDTQYF
cdr3_nt: TGTGCCAGCAGTCCGCCGGACGGAACAGATACGCAGTATTTT

v_call: TRBV5-1
clone_size: few
j_call: TRBJ2-1
cdr3_length: 18
d_call: TRBD2
cdr3_aa: CASSLNGLAVTSYNEQFF
cdr3_nt: TGCGCCAGCAGCTTGAACGGACTAGCTGTCACATCTTACAATGAGCAGTTCTTC

v_call: TRBV6-2/TRBV6-3
clone_size: many
j_call: TRBJ2-4
cdr3_length: 13
d_call: TRBD2
cdr3_aa: CASKGLAHHIQYF
cdr3_nt: TGTGCCAGCAAGGGACTAGCTCATCACATTCAGTACTTC

v_call: TRBV19
clone_size: few
j_call: TRBJ2-1
cdr3_length: 14
d_call: .
cdr3_aa: CATRGYKGHNEQFF
cdr3_nt: TGTGCCACCCGCGGGTATAAAGGACACAATGAGCAGTTCTTC